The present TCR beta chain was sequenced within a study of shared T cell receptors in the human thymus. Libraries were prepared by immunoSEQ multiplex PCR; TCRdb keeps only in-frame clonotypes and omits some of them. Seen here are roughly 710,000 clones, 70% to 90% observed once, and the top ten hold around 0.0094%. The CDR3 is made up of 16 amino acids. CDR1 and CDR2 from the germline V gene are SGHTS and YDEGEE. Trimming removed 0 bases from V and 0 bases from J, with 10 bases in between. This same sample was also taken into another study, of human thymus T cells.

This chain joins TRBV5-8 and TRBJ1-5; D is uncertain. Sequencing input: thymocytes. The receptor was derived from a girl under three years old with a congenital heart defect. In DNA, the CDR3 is TGTGCCAGCAGCTTGGCTACAGTAATTAGCAATCAGCCCCAGCATTTT. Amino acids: CASSLATVISNQPQHF.